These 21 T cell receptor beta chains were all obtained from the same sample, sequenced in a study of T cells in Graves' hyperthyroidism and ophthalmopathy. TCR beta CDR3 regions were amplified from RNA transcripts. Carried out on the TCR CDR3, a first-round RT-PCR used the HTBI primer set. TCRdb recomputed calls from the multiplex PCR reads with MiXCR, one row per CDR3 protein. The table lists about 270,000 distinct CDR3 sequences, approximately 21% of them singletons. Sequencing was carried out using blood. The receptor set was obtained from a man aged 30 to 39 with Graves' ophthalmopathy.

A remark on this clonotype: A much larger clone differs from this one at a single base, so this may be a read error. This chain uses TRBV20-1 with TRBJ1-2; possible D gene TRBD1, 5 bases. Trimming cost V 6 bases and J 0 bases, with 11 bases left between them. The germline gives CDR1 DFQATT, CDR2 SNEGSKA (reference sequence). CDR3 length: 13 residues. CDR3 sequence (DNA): TGCAGTGCCCTGGACACCGCTAACTATGGCTACACCTTC. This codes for CSALDTANYGYTF.

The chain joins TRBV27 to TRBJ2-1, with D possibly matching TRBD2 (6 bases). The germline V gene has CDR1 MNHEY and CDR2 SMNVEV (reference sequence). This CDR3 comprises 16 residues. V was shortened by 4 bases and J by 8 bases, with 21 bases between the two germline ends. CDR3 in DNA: TGTGCCAGCAGTTACTTTGGACCCCCGGGGGTCGATGAGCAGTTCTTC. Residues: CASSYFGPPGVDEQFF.

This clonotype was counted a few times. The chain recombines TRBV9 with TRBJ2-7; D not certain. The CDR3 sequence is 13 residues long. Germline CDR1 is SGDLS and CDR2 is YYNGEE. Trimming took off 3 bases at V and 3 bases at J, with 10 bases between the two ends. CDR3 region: CASSGTFDYEQYF. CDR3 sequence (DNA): TGTGCCAGCAGCGGGACCTTCGACTACGAGCAGTACTTC.

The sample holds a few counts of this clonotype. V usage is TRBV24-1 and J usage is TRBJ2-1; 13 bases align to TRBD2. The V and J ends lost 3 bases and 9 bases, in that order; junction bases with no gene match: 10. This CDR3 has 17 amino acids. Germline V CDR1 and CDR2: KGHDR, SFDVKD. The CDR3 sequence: CATSDVPGLAGDLEQFF. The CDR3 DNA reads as TGTGCCACCAGTGATGTACCCGGACTAGCGGGAGATCTTGAGCAGTTCTTC.

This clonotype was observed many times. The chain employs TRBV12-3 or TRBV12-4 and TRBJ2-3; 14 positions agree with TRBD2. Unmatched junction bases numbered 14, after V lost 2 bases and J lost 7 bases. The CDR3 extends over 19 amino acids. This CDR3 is CASSLPISGLAGVGNTQYF. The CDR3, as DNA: TGTGCCAGCAGTTTACCCATATCGGGACTAGCGGGAGTTGGGAATACGCAGTATTTT.

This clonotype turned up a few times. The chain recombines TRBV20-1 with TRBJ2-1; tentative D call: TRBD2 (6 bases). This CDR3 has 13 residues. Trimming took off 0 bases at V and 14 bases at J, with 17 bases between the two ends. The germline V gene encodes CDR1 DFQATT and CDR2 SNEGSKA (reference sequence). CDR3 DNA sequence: TGCAGTGCTAGAGAGACAAAGGGCGGGACCAAGTTCTTC. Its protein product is CSARETKGGTKFF.

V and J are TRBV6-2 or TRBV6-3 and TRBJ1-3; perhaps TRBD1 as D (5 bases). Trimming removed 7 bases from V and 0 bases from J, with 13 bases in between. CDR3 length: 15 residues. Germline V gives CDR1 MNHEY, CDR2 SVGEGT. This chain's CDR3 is CASKDSTSSGNTIYF. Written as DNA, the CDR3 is TGTGCCAGCAAAGACAGCACGAGCTCTGGAAACACCATATATTTT.

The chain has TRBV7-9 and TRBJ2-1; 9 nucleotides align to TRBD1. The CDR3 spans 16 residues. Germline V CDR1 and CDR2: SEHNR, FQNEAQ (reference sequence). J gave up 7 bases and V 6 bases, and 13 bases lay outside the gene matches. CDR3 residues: CASSFFRDRARNEQFF. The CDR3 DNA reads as TGTGCCAGCAGTTTTTTCCGGGACAGGGCTCGTAATGAGCAGTTCTTC.

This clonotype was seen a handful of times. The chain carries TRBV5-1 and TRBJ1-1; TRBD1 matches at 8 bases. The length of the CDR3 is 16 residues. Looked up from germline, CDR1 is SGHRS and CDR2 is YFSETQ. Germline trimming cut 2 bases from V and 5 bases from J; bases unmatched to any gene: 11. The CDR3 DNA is TGCGCCAGCAGCTTCGGGCAGGGGGCACCTAGTACTGAAGCTTTCTTT. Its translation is CASSFGQGAPSTEAFF.

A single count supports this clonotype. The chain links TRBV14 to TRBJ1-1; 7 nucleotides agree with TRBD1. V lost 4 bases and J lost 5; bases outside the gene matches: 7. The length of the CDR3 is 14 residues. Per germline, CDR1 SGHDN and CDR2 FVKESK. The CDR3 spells CASSLQGFYTEAFF. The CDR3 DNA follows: TGTGCCAGCAGCCTACAGGGGTTTTATACTGAAGCTTTCTTT.

CDR3 protein: CASSQARTGTEAFF. DNA of the CDR3: TGTGCCAGCAGCCAAGCCCGGACGGGCACTGAAGCTTTCTTT. The genes are TRBV3-1 and TRBJ1-1; D is unresolved. The V gene lost 1 base and the J gene lost 4 bases, with 10 bases spanning the gap. Germline assignment: CDR1 LGHDT and CDR2 YNNKEL (reference sequence). The CDR3 spans 14 residues.

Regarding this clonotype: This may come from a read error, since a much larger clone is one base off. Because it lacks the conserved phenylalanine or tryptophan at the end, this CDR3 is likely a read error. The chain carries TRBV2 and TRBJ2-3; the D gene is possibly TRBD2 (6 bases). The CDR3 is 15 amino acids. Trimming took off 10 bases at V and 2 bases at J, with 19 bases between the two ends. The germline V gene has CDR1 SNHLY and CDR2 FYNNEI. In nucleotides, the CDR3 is TGTGCCATCACGGTGGGGGAGGCACCCACAGATACGCAGTATTTA. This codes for CAITVGEAPTDTQYL.

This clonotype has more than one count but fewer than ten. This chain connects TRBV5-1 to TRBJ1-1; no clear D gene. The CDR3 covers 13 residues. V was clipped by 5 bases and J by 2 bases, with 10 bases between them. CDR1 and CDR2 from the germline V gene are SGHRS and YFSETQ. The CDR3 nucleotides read TGCGCCAGCAGGAGGGCTGAAAACACTGAAGCTTTCTTT. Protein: CASRRAENTEAFF.

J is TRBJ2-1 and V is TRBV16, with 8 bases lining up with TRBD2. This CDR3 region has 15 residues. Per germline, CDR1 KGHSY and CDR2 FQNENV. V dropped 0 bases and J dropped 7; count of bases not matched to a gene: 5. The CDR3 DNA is TGTGCCAGCAGCCAATCCGGCTCGGGGGGGAATGAGCAGTTCTTC. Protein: CASSQSGSGGNEQFF.

DNA for the CDR3: TGTGCCAGCTCACCGCCAGTCGGGAGCTCTGGGGCCAACGTCCTGACTTTC. It translates to CASSPPVGSSGANVLTF. The V call is TRBV18, the J call TRBJ2-6, with D tentatively TRBD2 (6 bases). The CDR3 consists of 17 residues. Germline lookup yields CDR1 KGHSH and CDR2 LQKENI. V lost 3 bases, J lost 0 bases, and 12 bases lay in between.

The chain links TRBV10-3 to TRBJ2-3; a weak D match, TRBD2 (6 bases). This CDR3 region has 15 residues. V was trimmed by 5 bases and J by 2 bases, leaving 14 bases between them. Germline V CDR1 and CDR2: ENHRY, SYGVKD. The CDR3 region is CAISLEGRDTDTQYF. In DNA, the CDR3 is TGTGCCATCAGTCTTGAGGGGCGGGACACAGATACGCAGTATTTT.

Written as DNA, the CDR3 is TGTGCCAGCAGCTTAGCAGTCCTAGCTTACGAGCAGTACTTC. Translated, it gives CASSLAVLAYEQYF. The V and J genes are TRBV7-9 and TRBJ2-7; maybe TRBD2 (5 bases). Trimming removed 0 bases from V and 4 bases from J, with 10 bases in between. The CDR3 extends over 14 amino acids. The V gene's germline CDR1 is SEHNR and CDR2 FQNEAQ (reference sequence).

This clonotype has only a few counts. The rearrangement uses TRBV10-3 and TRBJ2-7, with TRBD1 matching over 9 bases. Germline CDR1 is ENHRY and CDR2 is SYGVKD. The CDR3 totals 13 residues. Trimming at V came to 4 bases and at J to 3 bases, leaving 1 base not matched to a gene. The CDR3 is CAISVGQGYEQYF. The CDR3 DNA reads TGTGCCATCAGTGTGGGACAGGGCTACGAGCAGTACTTC.

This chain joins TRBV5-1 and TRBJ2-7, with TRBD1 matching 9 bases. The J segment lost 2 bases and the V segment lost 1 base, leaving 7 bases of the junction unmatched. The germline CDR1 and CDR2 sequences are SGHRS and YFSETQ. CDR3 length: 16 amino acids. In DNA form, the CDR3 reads TGCGCCAGCAGCTTGTCCCAGACAGGGGGTACCTACGAGCAGTACTTC. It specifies CASSLSQTGGTYEQYF.

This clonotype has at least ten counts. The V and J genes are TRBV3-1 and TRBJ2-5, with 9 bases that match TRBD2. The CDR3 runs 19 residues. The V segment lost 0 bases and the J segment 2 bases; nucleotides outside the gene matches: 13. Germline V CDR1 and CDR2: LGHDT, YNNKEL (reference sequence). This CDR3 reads CASSQEIRGRALWQETQYF. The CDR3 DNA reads TGTGCCAGCAGCCAAGAGATTCGCGGGAGGGCCCTTTGGCAAGAGACCCAGTACTTC.

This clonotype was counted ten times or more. Here the CDR3 DNA reads TGTGCCAGCATCCGGGACAGGGTAGTGCGGTCCTCCTACAATGAGCAGTTCTTC. This encodes CASIRDRVVRSSYNEQFF. The J gene is TRBJ2-1, the V gene TRBV2, with TRBD1 matching 9 bases. With 7 bases clipped from V and 0 bases from J, the junction kept 13 bases outside the gene matches. This CDR3 region has 18 residues. Germline V lookup: CDR1 SNHLY, CDR2 FYNNEI. The whole variable domain, filled in from reference TRBV2 and TRBJ2-1, reads EPEVTQTPSHQVTQMGQEVILRCVPISNHLYFYWYRQILGQKVEFLVSFYNNEISEKSEIFDDQFSVERPDGSNFTLKIRSTKLEDSAMYFCASIRDRVVRSSYNEQFFGPGTRLTVL.